A single sample is the source of the 14 T cell receptor beta chains below, sequenced in a study of T cell responses to AZD1222 COVID-19 vaccine. This table comes from immunoSEQ multiplex PCR, and its TCRdb copy is limited to in-frame clones, with some not included. The sample shows 100,000 to 120,000 clones, 70% to 90% of them seen only once. The starting material was peripheral blood, obtained on day 0 of AZD1222 vaccination. Source of these receptors: an adult in good health.

This chain connects TRBV7-3 to TRBJ2-2; 10 bases fit TRBD2. Germline values: CDR1 SGHTA, CDR2 FQGTGA. V shed 5 bases, J shed 2 bases, and the junction held 5 bases outside the gene matches. The CDR3 consists of 16 residues. CDR3 sequence: CASSPAGGLNTGELFF. The CDR3 bases are TGTGCCAGCAGCCCAGCGGGGGGGCTTAACACCGGGGAGCTGTTTTTT. The variable domain in full, completed from reference TRBV7-3 and TRBJ2-2, reads GAGVSQTPSNKVTEKGKYVELRCDPISGHTALYWYRQSLGQGPEFLIYFQGTGAADDSGLPNDRFFAVRPEGSVSTLKIQRTERGDSAVYLCASSPAGGLNTGELFFGEGSRLTVL.

The chain is built from TRBV19 and TRBJ1-2; D is uncertain. This CDR3 contains 13 residues. Trimming left V 9 bases short and J 4 bases short, with 15 bases between. Germline CDR1 is LNHDA and CDR2 is SQIVND (reference sequence). CDR3 amino acids: CASLRRGFYGYTF. DNA of the CDR3: TGTGCCAGCCTTAGACGAGGGTTCTATGGCTACACCTTC.

The chain is built from TRBV24-1 and TRBJ2-1; D is perhaps TRBD2 (6 bases). Germline-derived CDR1 and CDR2 are KGHDR and SFDVKD. The CDR3 is 12 amino acids. V lost 9 bases to trimming and J lost 6 bases, with 11 bases between them. CDR3 coding DNA: TGTGCCACCTCCCGGGACTTCAATGAGCAGTTCTTC. Protein: CATSRDFNEQFF.

The chain links TRBV18 to TRBJ1-4; tentative D call: TRBD1 (6 bases). Trimming removed 5 bases from V and 7 bases from J, with 17 bases in between. The CDR3 runs to 15 residues. CDR1 is KGHSH, CDR2 LQKENI, per germline. This CDR3 reads CASSDGQTLIEKLFF. CDR3 nucleotides: TGTGCCAGCTCAGACGGACAGACCTTAATTGAAAAACTGTTTTTT. Based on the CDR3 plus reference TRBV18 and TRBJ1-4, the full variable domain is NAGVMQNPRHLVRRRGQEARLRCSPMKGHSHVYWYRQLPEEGLKFMVYLQKENIIDESGMPKERFSAEFPKEGPSILRIQQVVRGDSAAYFCASSDGQTLIEKLFFGSGTQLSVL.

The CDR3 protein is CASSDGHYGYTF. The CDR3 region has the DNA TGTGCCAGCAGTGACGGCCACTATGGCTACACCTTC. The genes are TRBV2 and TRBJ1-2; no firm D call. Germline V gives CDR1 SNHLY, CDR2 FYNNEI. The V gene lost 3 bases and the J gene lost 3 bases, with 5 bases spanning the gap. The CDR3 length is 12 residues.

This chain uses TRBV5-1 with TRBJ1-2; weak D call: TRBD1 (5 bases). The CDR3 runs to 17 residues. Germline V CDR1 and CDR2: SGHRS, YFSETQ. V dropped 4 bases and J dropped 4 bases, with 23 bases sitting between them. CDR3 protein: CASSDGGSGQESYGYTF. The CDR3 coding sequence is TGCGCCAGCAGCGATGGAGGGTCGGGGCAGGAAAGCTATGGCTACACCTTC.

The J gene is TRBJ1-5, the V gene TRBV7-2; D is unclear. The CDR3 is 13 amino acids. Deletions cut 3 bases from V and 4 bases from J, with 7 bases between. Per germline, CDR1 SGHTA and CDR2 FQGNSA. The CDR3 region is CASSFRGNQPQHF. The DNA for the CDR3 is TGTGCCAGCAGCTTTAGAGGGAATCAGCCCCAGCATTTT.

This clone is a singleton in its sample. This chain uses TRBV11-2 with TRBJ1-1, with D hard to call. Per the germline V gene, CDR1 is SGHAT and CDR2 is FQNNGV. The CDR3 loop spans 12 amino acids. V lost 6 bases to trimming and J lost 11 bases, with 16 bases between them. Here the CDR3 reads CASSPSVGGAFF. Here the CDR3 DNA reads TGTGCCAGCAGTCCGAGCGTCGGCGGGGCTTTCTTT.

This clone was observed a single time. This chain uses TRBV18 with TRBJ1-2; 12 nucleotides agree with TRBD1. The CDR3 spans 16 residues. Trimming removed 0 bases from V and 7 bases from J; junction bases left unmatched: 6. Germline V lookup: CDR1 KGHSH, CDR2 LQKENI. CDR3 bases: TGTGCCAGCTCACCACCCGGGACAGGGGGCGGCGGTGGCTACACCTTC. Translation gives CASSPPGTGGGGGYTF.

This chain joins TRBV28 and TRBJ2-3; either TRBD1 or TRBD2 may fit D (5 bases each). The ends were cut back, 7 bases at V and 4 bases at J, with 12 bases in the middle. Germline V CDR1 and CDR2: MDHEN, SYDVKM. The CDR3 contains 13 residues. Here the CDR3 reads CASILRGADTQYF. CDR3 nucleotides: TGTGCCAGCATCCTCCGGGGCGCAGATACGCAGTATTTT.

V is TRBV7-3 and J is TRBJ1-1; maybe TRBD1 (6 bases). CDR3 length: 13 amino acids. In germline, CDR1 is SGHTA, CDR2 FQGTGA. Trimming stripped 2 bases from V and 8 bases from J, with 12 bases between. The CDR3 here is CASSLRSQGEAFF. As DNA, the CDR3 is TGTGCCAGCAGCTTACGGTCGCAGGGGGAAGCTTTCTTT.

The chain couples TRBV28 to TRBJ1-4; tentative D call: TRBD1 (6 bases). CDR1 and CDR2 (germline): MDHEN, SYDVKM. CDR3 size: 15 residues. V lost 8 bases, J lost 7 bases, and 20 bases lay in between. In DNA, the CDR3 is TGTGCCAGCCACGCGGGGGCTGAACAGCTTGAAAAACTGTTTTTT. This encodes CASHAGAEQLEKLFF. Full variable domain (outside the CDR3, taken from reference TRBV28 and TRBJ1-4): DVKVTQSSRYLVKRTGEKVFLECVQDMDHENMFWYRQDPGLGLRLIYFSYDVKMKEKGDIPEGYSVSREKKERFSLILESASTNQTSMYLCASHAGAEQLEKLFFGSGTQLSVL.

The chain is built from TRBV21-1 and TRBJ1-2. TRBV21-1 is deemed a pseudogene. CDR3 length: 14 amino acids. The DNA of the CDR3 is TGTGCCAGCAGCCTTGGGGAGGGAAACTATGGCTACACCTTC. Amino acid sequence: CASSLGEGNYGYTF.

The rearrangement uses TRBV19 and TRBJ1-5; D gene uncertain. The V end was cut by 5 bases, the J end by 0 bases, with 11 bases between. Germline V gene sequence: CDR1 LNHDA, CDR2 SQIVND (reference sequence). This CDR3 is 15 amino acids long. Here the CDR3 reads CASSSGTSSNQPQHF. CDR3 coding DNA: TGTGCCAGTAGTTCGGGAACATCTAGCAATCAGCCCCAGCATTTT.